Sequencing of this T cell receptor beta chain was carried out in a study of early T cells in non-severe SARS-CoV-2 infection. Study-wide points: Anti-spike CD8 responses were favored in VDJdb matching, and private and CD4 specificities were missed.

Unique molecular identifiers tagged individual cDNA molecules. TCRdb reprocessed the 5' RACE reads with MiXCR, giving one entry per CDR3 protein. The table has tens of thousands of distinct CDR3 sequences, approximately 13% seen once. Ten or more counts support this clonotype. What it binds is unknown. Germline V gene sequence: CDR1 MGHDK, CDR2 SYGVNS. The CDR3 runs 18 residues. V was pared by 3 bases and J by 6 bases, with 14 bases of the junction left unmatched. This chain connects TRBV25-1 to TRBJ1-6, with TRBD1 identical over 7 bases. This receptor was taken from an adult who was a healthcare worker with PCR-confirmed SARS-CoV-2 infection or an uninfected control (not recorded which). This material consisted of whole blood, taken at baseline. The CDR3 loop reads CASSDPPGQPRGNSPLHF. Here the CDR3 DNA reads TGTGCCAGCAGTGATCCACCGGGACAGCCGAGGGGTAATTCACCCCTCCACTTT.